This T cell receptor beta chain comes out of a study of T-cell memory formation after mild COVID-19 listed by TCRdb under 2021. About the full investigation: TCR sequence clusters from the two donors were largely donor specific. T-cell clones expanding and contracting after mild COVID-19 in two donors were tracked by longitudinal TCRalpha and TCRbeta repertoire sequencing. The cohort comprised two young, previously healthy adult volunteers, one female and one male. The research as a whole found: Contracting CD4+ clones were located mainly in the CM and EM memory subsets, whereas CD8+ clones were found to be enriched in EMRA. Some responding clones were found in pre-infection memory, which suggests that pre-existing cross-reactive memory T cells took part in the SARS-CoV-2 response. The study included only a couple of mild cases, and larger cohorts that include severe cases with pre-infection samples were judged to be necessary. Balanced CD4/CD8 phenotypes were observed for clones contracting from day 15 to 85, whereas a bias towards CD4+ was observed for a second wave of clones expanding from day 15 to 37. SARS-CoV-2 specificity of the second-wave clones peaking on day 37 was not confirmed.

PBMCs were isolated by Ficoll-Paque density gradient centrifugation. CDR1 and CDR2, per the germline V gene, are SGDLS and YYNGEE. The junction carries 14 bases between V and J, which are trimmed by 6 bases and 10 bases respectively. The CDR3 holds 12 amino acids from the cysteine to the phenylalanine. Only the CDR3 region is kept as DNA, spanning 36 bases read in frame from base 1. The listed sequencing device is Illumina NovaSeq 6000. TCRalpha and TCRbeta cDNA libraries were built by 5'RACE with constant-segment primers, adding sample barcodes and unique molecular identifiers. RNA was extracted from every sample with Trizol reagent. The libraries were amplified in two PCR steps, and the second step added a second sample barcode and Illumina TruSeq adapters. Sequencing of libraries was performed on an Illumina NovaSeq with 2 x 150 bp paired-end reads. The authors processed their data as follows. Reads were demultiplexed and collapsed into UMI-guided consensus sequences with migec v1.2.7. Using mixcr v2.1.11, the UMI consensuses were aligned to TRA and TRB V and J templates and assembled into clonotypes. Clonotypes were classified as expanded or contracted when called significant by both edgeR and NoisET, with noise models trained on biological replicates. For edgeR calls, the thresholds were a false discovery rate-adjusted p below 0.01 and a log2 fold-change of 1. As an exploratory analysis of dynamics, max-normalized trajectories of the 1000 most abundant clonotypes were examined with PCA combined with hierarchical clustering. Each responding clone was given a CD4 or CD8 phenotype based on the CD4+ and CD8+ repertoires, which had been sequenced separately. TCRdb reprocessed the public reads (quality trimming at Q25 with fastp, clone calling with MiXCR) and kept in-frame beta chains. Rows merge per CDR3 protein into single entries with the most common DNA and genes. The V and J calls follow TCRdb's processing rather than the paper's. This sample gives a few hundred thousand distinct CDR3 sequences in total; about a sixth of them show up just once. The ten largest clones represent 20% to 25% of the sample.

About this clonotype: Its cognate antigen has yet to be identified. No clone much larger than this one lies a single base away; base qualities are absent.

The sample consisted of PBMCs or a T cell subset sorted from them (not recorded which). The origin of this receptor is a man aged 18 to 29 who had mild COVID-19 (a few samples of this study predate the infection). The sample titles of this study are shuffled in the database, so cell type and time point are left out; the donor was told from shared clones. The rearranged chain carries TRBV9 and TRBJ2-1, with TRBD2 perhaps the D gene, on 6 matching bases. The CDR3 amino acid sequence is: CASNEGGYEQFF. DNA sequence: TGTGCCAGCAACGAGGGAGGTTACGAGCAGTTCTTC.